This entry lists 9 T cell receptor beta chains sequenced from one sample in a study of blood T cells in healthy people across ages. Next came a second PCR, run for roughly 6 to 11 cycles, which used a sample-barcoded 5' primer along with a J-beta primer mix. TCRdb reprocessed the 5' RACE reads with MiXCR, giving one entry per CDR3 protein. The data contain about 1.6 million distinct CDR3 sequences, around 36% of them singletons. Sequences were obtained from blood. These receptors all stem from a woman in her twenties or thirties in good health.

This clonotype was observed at least ten times. The chain carries TRBV20-1 and TRBJ2-7; 7 positions match TRBD1. The CDR3 is 13 residues long. Germline CDR1 is DFQATT and CDR2 is SNEGSKA (reference sequence). The J segment lost 2 bases and the V segment lost 6 bases, leaving 7 bases of the junction unmatched. The CDR3 nucleotides read TGCAGTGCCCCGACAGGGACAACCTACGAGCAGTACTTC. Amino acid sequence: CSAPTGTTYEQYF.

This clonotype turned up a few times. The chain's CDR3 is CASSQLLAGADTQYF. The CDR3 region has the DNA TGTGCCAGCAGCCAGCTTTTGGCGGGGGCTGATACGCAGTATTTT. The chain links TRBV7-9 to TRBJ2-3; maybe TRBD2 (7 bases). This CDR3 has 15 amino acids. Between the trimmed V and J ends, which lost 5 bases and 6 bases, there was a span of 18 bases. Germline V gene lookup returns CDR1 SEHNR and CDR2 FQNEAQ (reference sequence).

The CDR3 DNA reads TGCGCCAGCAGCCGAGACGGACTAGCGGGAGTAGGAAGCTACGAGCAGTACTTC. The encoded protein is CASSRDGLAGVGSYEQYF. J is TRBJ2-5 and V is TRBV4-1, with TRBD2 matching over 13 bases. The J call may not be correct, given that the DNA end is closer to TRBJ2-7. CDR1 is MGHRA and CDR2 is YSYEKL in the germline V gene. This CDR3 is built from 18 residues.

This clonotype has a handful of counts. The rearrangement links TRBV7-9 to TRBJ2-2, with 9 bases that match TRBD1. V lost 5 bases to trimming and J lost 6 bases; unmatched junction nucleotides: 7. CDR3 size: 15 residues. Per the germline V gene, CDR1 is SEHNR and CDR2 is FQNEAQ (reference sequence). The CDR3 loop reads CASSPRDRVAGELFF. DNA for the CDR3: TGTGCCAGCAGCCCCCGGGACAGGGTGGCCGGGGAGCTGTTTTTT.

This clonotype was recorded a few times. This chain joins TRBV29-1 and TRBJ1-2, with 11 bases fitting TRBD1. J was trimmed by 8 bases and V by 6 bases; bases with no gene match: 8. The CDR3 has 13 amino acids. Germline values: CDR1 SQVTM, CDR2 ANQGSEA. CDR3 in DNA: TGCAGCGTCCGGACAGGGGGCGCGGAAGGCTACACCTTC. Translation: CSVRTGGAEGYTF.

V and J are TRBV20-1 and TRBJ2-1, with unresolved D. The CDR3 covers 13 residues. V was shortened by 6 bases and J by 1 base, with 10 bases between the two germline ends. Germline V gene lookup returns CDR1 DFQATT and CDR2 SNEGSKA (reference sequence). The CDR3 DNA reads as TGCAGTGCCAGGCTCCGGTCCTACAATGAGCAGTTCTTC. Translated: CSARLRSYNEQFF.

The rearrangement links TRBV9 to TRBJ2-6; D unclear. Trimming stripped 0 bases from V and 4 bases from J, with 8 bases between. Germline values: CDR1 SGDLS, CDR2 YYNGEE. This CDR3 has 15 residues. CDR3 bases: TGTGCCAGCAGCGTAGACGGCCCCGGGGCCAACGTCCTGACTTTC. Translated: CASSVDGPGANVLTF.

The chain couples TRBV4-1 to TRBJ2-5; D may be TRBD1 or TRBD2 (5 bases each). The length of the CDR3 is 15 residues. The V gene lost 1 base and the J gene lost 11 bases, with 20 bases spanning the gap. The germline V gene encodes CDR1 MGHRA and CDR2 YSYEKL. This CDR3 reads CASSQGPGPRAKQYF. CDR3 nucleotide sequence: TGCGCCAGCAGCCAAGGGCCGGGACCCCGCGCAAAGCAGTACTTC.

In its sample, this clonotype was seen a few times. The chain links TRBV20-1 to TRBJ2-7; the D is unclear. This CDR3 region has 11 residues. Germline V gene lookup returns CDR1 DFQATT and CDR2 SNEGSKA (reference sequence). V lost 2 bases to trimming and J lost 5 bases, with 7 bases between them. The CDR3 DNA reads as TGCAGTGCTAGATACATTAACGAGCAGTACTTC. This codes for CSARYINEQYF.